This T cell receptor (beta chain) came from a study of blood T cell repertoires in COVID-19. Methods used by the authors: Amplification of reference gene primers was used by the study to estimate nucleated cell counts. Measured with immunoSEQ multiplex PCR; TCRdb has only the in-frame clones, and not every one. From that table come the V and J calls and clone size; the DNA was used to work out D and trimming. The table lists approximately 300,000 clones, about 85% of them singletons. V lost 5 bases, J lost 0 bases, and 7 bases lay in between. The germline V gene encodes CDR1 MDHEN and CDR2 SYDVKM. The CDR3 spans 13 residues. Participant-given clinical history determined each cohort assignment. Exposed study participants had met a COVID-19 case within 2 weeks before entry.

The chain joins TRBV28 to TRBJ1-2; TRBD1 might be the D (5 bases). This TCR was recovered from a woman in her thirties who had been exposed to COVID-19. The sequenced material came from PBMCs or T cells enriched from blood (not recorded which). CDR3 sequence (DNA): TGTGCCAGCAGTCCCAGGGCTAACTATGGCTACACCTTC. Translated, it gives CASSPRANYGYTF.